The 27 T cell receptor beta chains given below trace back to one sample, sequenced in a study of beta chain features in type 1 diabetes. Their cognate antigens are unknown. cDNA synthesis used the whole RNA isolate, giving expressed TCRB sequences. Some clones are missing from TCRdb's copy, which holds only in-frame ones; the method was immunoSEQ multiplex PCR. The sample yields 300,000 to 350,000 clones, approximately 12% seen once. Findings of the study overall: Significant though moderate, a shortening of TCRB CDR3s appeared in all four CD4+ subsets of Type 1 diabetes patients.

The sequenced sample was naive CD4+ T cells from blood. The receptors were sampled from a woman younger than 30 with type 1 diabetes.

The chain is built from TRBV4-2 and TRBJ2-3; 11 bases are shared with TRBD2. Trimming removed 3 bases from V and 7 bases from J; junction bases left unmatched: 12. The germline CDR1 and CDR2 sequences are LGHNA and YNFKEQ. The CDR3 totals 17 residues. Here the CDR3 reads CASSQSALAGGPNTQYF. The CDR3 DNA is TGTGCCAGCAGCCAGTCCGCCCTAGCGGGAGGACCTAATACGCAGTATTTT.

This clone showed up just a few times. The V gene is TRBV2, the J gene TRBJ1-1; D not resolved. There are 13 residues in the CDR3. The germline V and J ends were trimmed by 8 bases and 7 bases, with 17 bases remaining between them. CDR1 SNHLY and CDR2 FYNNEI come from the germline V gene. As DNA, the CDR3 is TGTGCCAGCCATGTGGAGCAATGGCGTGAAGCTTTCTTT. It yields the protein CASHVEQWREAFF.

This chain joins TRBV5-1 and TRBJ2-5; 10 bases align to TRBD2. The CDR3 runs 18 residues. Trimming took 2 bases from V and 2 from J; bases not matched to a gene: 12. Germline lookup yields CDR1 SGHRS and CDR2 YFSETQ. CDR3: CASSLQRGGARVQETQYF. CDR3 DNA sequence: TGCGCCAGCAGCTTACAGCGGGGGGGGGCAAGAGTACAAGAGACCCAGTACTTC.

This clone was seen a few times. The chain joins TRBV2 to TRBJ2-1; D may be TRBD1 (6 bases). Trimming left V 4 bases short and J 8 bases short, with 21 bases between. Germline loops: CDR1 SNHLY, CDR2 FYNNEI. CDR3 size: 16 residues. In nucleotides, the CDR3 is TGTGCCAGCAGTGCCTACAGGGTCGGGCTAGGCGATGAGCAGTTCTTC. It yields the protein CASSAYRVGLGDEQFF.

V is TRBV23-1 and J is TRBJ1-1; 9 bases match TRBD1. TRBV23-1 counts as an open reading frame of uncertain function. The CDR3 is 19 amino acids. With V trimmed by 0 bases and J by 1 base, 12 bases remained unmatched. CDR3 DNA sequence: TGCGCCAGCAGTCAATCGAGGACGCGGACAGGGGTTCGGAACACTGAAGCTTTCTTT. Its translation: CASSQSRTRTGVRNTEAFF.

V and J are TRBV7-9 and TRBJ1-1; 8 bases match TRBD1. The junction had 8 bases not matched to a gene; V was cut back by 4 bases and J by 1 base. The germline V gene has CDR1 SEHNR and CDR2 FQNEAQ (reference sequence). This CDR3 is 16 amino acids long. CDR3 region: CASSSTDRGWNTEAFF. The CDR3 DNA reads as TGTGCCAGCAGCTCAACAGACAGGGGATGGAACACTGAAGCTTTCTTT.

The rearrangement uses TRBV29-1 and TRBJ2-1, with TRBD2 identical over 11 bases. Germline V gene data show CDR1 as SQVTM and CDR2 as ANQGSEA. V lost 4 bases and J lost 0; bases outside the gene matches: 11. The length of the CDR3 is 18 residues. CDR3 amino acids: CSVVGSSGRGTSYNEQFF. CDR3 DNA sequence: TGCAGCGTTGTAGGGAGTAGCGGGAGGGGGACCTCCTACAATGAGCAGTTCTTC.

A few counts support this clone. CDR3 residues: CASSLMGSMNTEAFF. The CDR3 DNA sequence: TGTGCCAGCAGCCTAATGGGCAGCATGAACACTGAAGCTTTCTTT. The chain joins TRBV9 to TRBJ1-1; D gene uncertain. The CDR3 is made up of 15 amino acids. Between the trimmed V and J ends, which lost 4 bases and 0 bases, there was a span of 13 bases. Per the germline V gene, CDR1 is SGDLS and CDR2 is YYNGEE.

J is TRBJ2-3 and V is TRBV6-1; D not certain. From germline, CDR1 is MNHNS and CDR2 SASEGT. The CDR3 loop spans 15 amino acids. The CDR3 reads CATTALRASTDTQYF. The CDR3 DNA reads as TGTGCTACTACCGCCCTTCGCGCTAGCACAGATACGCAGTATTTT.

The rearrangement links TRBV6-6 to TRBJ2-4; possible D gene TRBD2, 6 bases. Trimming pared 5 bases from V and 0 bases from J, leaving 14 bases between. Per the germline V gene, CDR1 is MNHNY and CDR2 is SVGAGI (reference sequence). The length of the CDR3 is 16 residues. CDR3 protein: CASSARGRLAKNIQYF. The CDR3 DNA reads as TGTGCCAGCAGTGCCCGGGGGAGGCTAGCCAAAAACATTCAGTACTTC.

The J gene is TRBJ1-1, the V gene TRBV30; D not certain. From germline, CDR1 is GTSNPN and CDR2 SVGIG (reference sequence). V gave up 2 bases and J gave up 1 base, with 5 bases separating them. The length of the CDR3 is 12 residues. The CDR3 loop is CAWSPTNTEAFF. As DNA, the CDR3 is TGTGCCTGGAGTCCTACGAACACTGAAGCTTTCTTT.

This clone has just a few counts. The same CDR3 is also encoded by other DNA sequences in this sample. The chain has TRBV11-2 and TRBJ2-1, with TRBD2 matching over 12 bases. From germline, CDR1 is SGHAT and CDR2 FQNNGV. V shed 2 bases, J shed 5 bases, and the junction held 1 base outside the gene matches. CDR3 length: 15 amino acids. This CDR3 reads CASSLRLAGDNEQFF. The DNA for the CDR3 is TGTGCCAGCAGCTTACGACTAGCGGGAGACAATGAGCAGTTCTTC.

The chain couples TRBV9 to TRBJ2-2; D might be TRBD2 (6 bases). Trimming shortened V by 0 bases and J by 0 bases, and 12 bases separated the two germline ends. The CDR3 runs to 17 residues. Germline V CDR1 and CDR2: SGDLS, YYNGEE. CDR3 residues: CASSVVGGGANTGELFF. The DNA for the CDR3 is TGTGCCAGCAGCGTAGTCGGAGGAGGGGCGAACACCGGGGAGCTGTTTTTT.

This clone came up a few times. The chain uses TRBV19 and TRBJ2-1; D is uncertain. The V end lost 5 bases, the J end lost 1 base, and 15 bases lay between the germline ends. Per germline, CDR1 LNHDA and CDR2 SQIVND (reference sequence). The CDR3 has 16 residues. The DNA of the CDR3 is TGTGCCAGTAGTGGTACCGGAGCGAAGTCCTACAATGAGCAGTTCTTC. It translates to CASSGTGAKSYNEQFF.

The V call is TRBV19, the J call TRBJ2-4; a weak D match, TRBD2 (6 bases). In germline, CDR1 is LNHDA, CDR2 SQIVND (reference sequence). The CDR3 spans 17 residues. The ends were cut back, 3 bases at V and 0 bases at J, with 15 bases in the middle. CDR3 amino acids: CASSMGASVVAKNIQYF. CDR3 nucleotides: TGTGCCAGTAGTATGGGTGCTAGCGTTGTAGCCAAAAACATTCAGTACTTC.

Points on this clone: The sample carries other DNA sequences with the same CDR3. The chain has TRBV20-1 and TRBJ2-3; D call uncertain. The germline V and J ends were trimmed by 6 bases and 5 bases, with 9 bases remaining between them. CDR3 size: 11 residues. CDR1 is DFQATT, CDR2 SNEGSKA, per germline (reference sequence). The chain's CDR3 is CSARPGDTQYF. The CDR3 DNA reads as TGCAGTGCCAGACCGGGAGATACGCAGTATTTT.

This chain joins TRBV10-3 and TRBJ1-5; 7 bases align to TRBD1. Trimming at V came to 10 bases and at J to 0 bases, leaving 6 bases not matched to a gene. The CDR3 is 14 residues long. Germline V gives CDR1 ENHRY, CDR2 SYGVKD. The CDR3 DNA reads TGTGCCAGCAGACAGGGAAGTAGCAATCAGCCCCAGCATTTT. Encoded protein: CASRQGSSNQPQHF.

This chain links TRBV2 with TRBJ1-1; TRBD1 might be the D (5 bases). Trimming removed 1 base at V and 3 bases at J, with 9 bases between. This CDR3 spans 14 amino acids. Germline assignment: CDR1 SNHLY and CDR2 FYNNEI. The CDR3 DNA reads TGTGCCAGCAGTGAAGGACAGTTCGACACTGAAGCTTTCTTT. As protein: CASSEGQFDTEAFF. The whole variable domain, filled in from reference TRBV2 and TRBJ1-1, reads EPEVTQTPSHQVTQMGQEVILRCVPISNHLYFYWYRQILGQKVEFLVSFYNNEISEKSEIFDDQFSVERPDGSNFTLKIRSTKLEDSAMYFCASSEGQFDTEAFFGQGTRLTVV.

This clone was found a few times. The V and J genes are TRBV9 and TRBJ2-7, with D uncertain. V lost 4 bases to trimming and J lost 5 bases, with 16 bases between them. Germline CDR1 reads SGDLS; CDR2 reads YYNGEE. This CDR3 contains 14 residues. The CDR3 loop reads CASSITSGSHEQYF. In DNA, the CDR3 is TGTGCCAGCAGCATTACCTCGGGTTCCCACGAGCAGTACTTC.

This clone was counted between two and nine times. The chain has TRBV7-9 and TRBJ1-2; D may be TRBD1 (5 bases). The V gene lost 3 bases and the J gene lost 4 bases, with 9 bases spanning the gap. The CDR3 contains 13 residues. Germline assignment: CDR1 SEHNR and CDR2 FQNEAQ (reference sequence). The CDR3: CASSLTVRYGYTF. The CDR3 DNA reads as TGTGCCAGCAGCTTGACAGTTCGCTATGGCTACACCTTC.

This chain links TRBV7-3 with TRBJ2-1; 8 bases line up with TRBD1. Trimming took 2 bases from V and 6 from J; bases not matched to a gene: 6. CDR1 SGHTA and CDR2 FQGTGA come from the germline V gene. CDR3 size: 15 residues. CDR3 protein: CASSLRTGLSNEQFF. The CDR3 DNA is TGTGCCAGCAGCTTACGGACAGGGCTATCCAATGAGCAGTTCTTC.

At least ten counts were recorded for this clone. V usage is TRBV29-1 and J usage is TRBJ2-1; TRBD2 aligns across 10 bases. V shed 8 bases and J 5 bases; nucleotides not matched to a gene: 3. The germline V gene encodes CDR1 SQVTM and CDR2 ANQGSEA. This CDR3 has 12 amino acids. As DNA, the CDR3 is TGCAGCAATAGCGGGAGGCACAATGAGCAGTTCTTC. It is translated as CSNSGRHNEQFF.

This clone has more than one count but fewer than ten. The chain couples TRBV5-4 to TRBJ2-5; 13 bases are a match to TRBD2. Germline V gives CDR1 SGHNT, CDR2 YYREEE (reference sequence). Losses at the gene ends were 4 bases for V and 4 bases for J; bases not matched to a gene: 7. The CDR3 has 16 amino acids. CDR3 nucleotides: TGTGCCAGCAGCCCTCCGGGACTAGCGGGATTAGAGACCCAGTACTTC. Translated: CASSPPGLAGLETQYF.

This clone was seen a few times. The chain has TRBV5-1 and TRBJ2-1; weak D call: TRBD1 (5 bases). Germline V gene data show CDR1 as SGHRS and CDR2 as YFSETQ. V dropped 1 base and J dropped 5 bases, with 16 bases sitting between them. The CDR3 has 16 residues. This chain's CDR3 is CASSLQGSGFNNEQFF. CDR3 DNA sequence: TGCGCCAGCAGCTTGCAGGGTAGTGGATTCAACAATGAGCAGTTCTTC.

This clone came up a few times. The genes are TRBV19 and TRBJ2-2; D is possibly TRBD2 (5 bases). The V and J ends lost 1 base and 5 bases respectively, with 11 bases between them. This CDR3 is built from 15 residues. CDR1 and CDR2 from the germline V gene are LNHDA and SQIVND (reference sequence). The CDR3 here is CASSIGGVWTGELFF. The CDR3 DNA is TGTGCCAGTAGTATAGGGGGAGTATGGACCGGGGAGCTGTTTTTT.

The J gene is TRBJ1-5, the V gene TRBV30; unclear D gene. Per the germline V gene, CDR1 is GTSNPN and CDR2 is SVGIG (reference sequence). V was trimmed by 1 base and J by 9 bases, leaving 10 bases between them. CDR3 size: 12 residues. In nucleotides, the CDR3 is TGTGCCTGGAGTGCGTCAGGCCGGCCCCAGCATTTT. Its translation is CAWSASGRPQHF.

The J gene is TRBJ2-5, the V gene TRBV5-1; maybe TRBD1 (5 bases). CDR3 size: 13 residues. The V gene's germline CDR1 is SGHRS and CDR2 YFSETQ. The V end was cut by 7 bases, the J end by 1 base, with 11 bases between. This CDR3 reads CASSRQIQETQYF. The DNA for the CDR3 is TGCGCCAGCTCGAGACAGATCCAAGAGACCCAGTACTTC.